The sequence of this T cell receptor beta chain was determined in a study of a mutant IDH1 vaccine in newly diagnosed glioma. The CDR3 length is 17 residues. V lost 0 bases, J lost 0 bases, and 7 bases stayed unmatched. Germline V gene sequence: CDR1 SGHNT, CDR2 YYREEE (reference sequence). TCRdb's table, derived via immunoSEQ multiplex PCR, lists solely in-frame clones and lacks some. The table includes 92,000 or so clones, about four fifths detected once. The time point denotes: baseline, week 1 (first vaccination visit). Regarding treatment: pre-vaccination baseline after standard-of-care therapy. This clone was detected only once.

The sample consisted of PBMCs, taken from a glioma patient treated with radiotherapy, temozolomide or both. The genes are TRBV5-4 and TRBJ2-3; 7 positions agree with TRBD1. This sequence was found in a man aged 40-49 years with glioma. Some clones in this sample may be carry-over from other donors' samples. Written as DNA, the CDR3 is TGTGCCAGCAGCTTGGCGGGCCACAGGGGCAGCACAGATACGCAGTATTTT. It encodes CASSLAGHRGSTDTQYF.